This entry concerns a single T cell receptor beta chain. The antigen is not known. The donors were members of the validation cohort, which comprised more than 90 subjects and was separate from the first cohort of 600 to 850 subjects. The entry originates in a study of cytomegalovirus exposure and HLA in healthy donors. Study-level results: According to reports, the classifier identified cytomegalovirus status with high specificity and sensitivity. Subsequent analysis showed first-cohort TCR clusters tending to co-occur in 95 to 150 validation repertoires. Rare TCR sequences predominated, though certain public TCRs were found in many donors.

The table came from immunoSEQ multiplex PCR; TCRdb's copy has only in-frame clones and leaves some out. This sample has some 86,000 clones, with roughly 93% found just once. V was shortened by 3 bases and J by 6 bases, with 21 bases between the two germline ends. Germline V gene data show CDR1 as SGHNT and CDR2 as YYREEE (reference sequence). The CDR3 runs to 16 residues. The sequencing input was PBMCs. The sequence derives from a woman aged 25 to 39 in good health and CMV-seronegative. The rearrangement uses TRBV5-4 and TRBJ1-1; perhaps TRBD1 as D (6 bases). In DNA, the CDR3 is TGTGCCAGCAGCTCACCTACACAGGGACCAAAGGCTGAAGCTTTCTTT. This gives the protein CASSSPTQGPKAEAFF.